The 16 T cell receptor beta chains below were found in one sample sequenced in a study of OX40 agonist ivuxolimab in advanced cancers. Only in-frame clones appear in the TCRdb table, and some are missing; sequencing was by immunoSEQ multiplex PCR. The sample includes tens of thousands of clones, 84% seen only once; the top ten take about 4.8%. The sample in question was CD4+ or CD8+ T cells sorted from blood, obtained in a trial of the OX40 agonist ivuxolimab. These receptors all come from an adult with an advanced solid tumor such as melanoma, head and neck, liver or kidney cancer.

CDR3 residues: CASSEVQGRDIQYF. The CDR3 DNA reads as TGTGCCAGCAGTGAAGTACAGGGTAGGGACATTCAGTACTTC. The V and J genes are TRBV2 and TRBJ2-4; TRBD1 is a possible D gene (6 bases). From germline, CDR1 is SNHLY and CDR2 FYNNEI. This CDR3 has 14 residues. V was trimmed by 1 base and J by 8 bases, leaving 12 bases between them.

The chain has TRBV19 and TRBJ2-1; D not resolved. CDR3 length: 14 amino acids. Germline V gives CDR1 LNHDA, CDR2 SQIVND (reference sequence). The V and J ends lost 4 bases and 7 bases respectively, with 14 bases between them. The CDR3 nucleotides read TGTGCCAGTAGTAGCGGTACTTCTCGAAATGAGCAGTTCTTC. It is translated as CASSSGTSRNEQFF.

This chain connects TRBV6-1 to TRBJ2-7; 11 nucleotides align to TRBD2. The germline gives CDR1 MNHNS, CDR2 SASEGT. After removal of 3 bases from V and 4 bases from J, the junction contained 8 bases not matched to a gene. CDR3 size: 16 residues. The CDR3 nucleotides are TGTGCCAGCAGTGAGGCAACTAGCGGGAGATGGTACGAGCAGTACTTC. Its protein is CASSEATSGRWYEQYF.

The CDR3 nucleotides read TGTGCCAGTAGTATAGCCCAGGTTGGCGGGGAGCTGTTTTTT. Protein: CASSIAQVGGELFF. The chain has TRBV19 and TRBJ2-2, with D uncertain. The germline V gene has CDR1 LNHDA and CDR2 SQIVND (reference sequence). The CDR3 loop spans 14 amino acids. V was shortened by 1 base and J by 7 bases, with 10 bases between the two germline ends.

The chain is built from TRBV28 and TRBJ2-7, with D possibly TRBD2 on 5 matching bases. CDR3 length: 15 amino acids. Trimming removed 5 bases from V and 3 bases from J, with 17 bases in between. The germline V gene has CDR1 MDHEN and CDR2 SYDVKM. CDR3 nucleotide sequence: TGTGCCAGCAGTCAACCGACAAGGGAGCGCTACGAGCAGTACTTC. Translation: CASSQPTRERYEQYF.

The DNA for the CDR3 is TGTGCCAGCAAAACCGGGAGCATCTTTTCACCCCTCCACTTT. Translated, it gives CASKTGSIFSPLHF. The chain joins TRBV7-8 to TRBJ1-6; D ambiguous. The CDR3 length is 14 residues. The V gene lost 7 bases and the J gene lost 9 bases, with 16 bases spanning the gap. CDR1 and CDR2 from the germline V gene are SGHVS and FQNEAQ.

The gene calls are TRBV14 and TRBJ2-7, with 12 bases identical to TRBD2. The CDR3 consists of 15 residues. Per the germline V gene, CDR1 is SGHDN and CDR2 is FVKESK. V lost 5 bases and J lost 2; bases outside the gene matches: 4. CDR3 residues: CASSLRTSGAYEQYF. In DNA form, the CDR3 reads TGTGCCAGCAGCTTACGGACTAGCGGGGCCTACGAGCAGTACTTC.

The J gene is TRBJ1-6, the V gene TRBV28; 8 nucleotides match TRBD1. The germline CDR1 and CDR2 sequences are MDHEN and SYDVKM. The CDR3 extends over 15 amino acids. V was pared by 1 base and J by 10 bases, with 6 bases of the junction left unmatched. CDR3 nucleotide sequence: TGTGCCAGCAGTTTATCTGGACAGGGACGATCACCCCTCCACTTT. It encodes CASSLSGQGRSPLHF.

The chain has TRBV19 and TRBJ1-2; 9 bases are shared with TRBD1. The CDR3 has 15 amino acids. The germline CDR1 and CDR2 sequences are LNHDA and SQIVND (reference sequence). V lost 4 bases to trimming and J lost 4 bases; unmatched junction nucleotides: 7. CDR3 in amino acids: CASSTRQGVSYGYTF. CDR3 nucleotide sequence: TGTGCCAGTAGTACGAGACAGGGGGTGTCCTATGGCTACACCTTC.

V and J are TRBV2 and TRBJ2-3; D is unresolved. The V gene's germline CDR1 is SNHLY and CDR2 FYNNEI. V dropped 7 bases and J dropped 1 base, with 18 bases sitting between them. The CDR3 has 16 amino acids. The CDR3 protein is CASNSLDPFGTDTQYF. CDR3 DNA sequence: TGTGCCAGCAACTCACTGGACCCGTTTGGCACAGATACGCAGTATTTT.

V is TRBV9 and J is TRBJ2-2; TRBD2 is a possible D gene (6 bases). Germline CDR1 SGDLS, CDR2 YYNGEE. The CDR3 has 17 amino acids. Trimming took 4 bases from V and 0 from J, leaving 16 bases between them. The CDR3 coding sequence is TGTGCCAGCAGCTCCCGAGCCGGGACTGCGAACACCGGGGAGCTGTTTTTT. It specifies CASSSRAGTANTGELFF.

This clone appeared a few times. The V call is TRBV2, the J call TRBJ1-5; D is ambiguous. Germline values: CDR1 SNHLY, CDR2 FYNNEI. The CDR3 covers 13 residues. The V and J ends lost 2 bases and 4 bases respectively, with 6 bases between them. For the CDR3, the DNA is TGTGCCAGCAGTGAACGGGAGAATCAGCCCCAGCATTTT. This codes for CASSERENQPQHF.

This clone appeared a single time. This rearrangement joins TRBV19 to TRBJ2-1, with 8 bases lining up with TRBD2. Germline-derived CDR1 and CDR2 are LNHDA and SQIVND (reference sequence). The length of the CDR3 is 16 residues. Trimming removed 5 bases from V and 8 bases from J; junction bases left unmatched: 14. The CDR3 nucleotides read TGTGCCAGTAGTGTCTATACTAGCGGAGGGGGTTATGAGCAGTTCTTC. Translated: CASSVYTSGGGYEQFF.

This clone was observed a few times. The genes are TRBV19 and TRBJ2-7; D might be TRBD1 or TRBD2, each matching 5 bases. V was cut by 8 bases and J by 3 bases, with 14 bases left in between. The CDR3 extends over 13 amino acids. Germline V CDR1 and CDR2: LNHDA, SQIVND (reference sequence). The CDR3 DNA follows: TGTGCCAGTGGGGCGTTGGGGGTCTACGAGCAGTACTTC. It encodes CASGALGVYEQYF.

V and J are TRBV6-6 and TRBJ2-1; possible D gene TRBD2, 5 bases. The CDR3 spans 16 residues. Trimming removed 7 bases at V and 6 bases at J, with 22 bases between. From germline, CDR1 is MNHNY and CDR2 SVGAGI (reference sequence). The DNA of the CDR3 is TGTGCCAGCACCACGTCGGTCGGGAAGGGCGGCAATGAGCAGTTCTTC. It translates to CASTTSVGKGGNEQFF.

This chain connects TRBV19 to TRBJ2-1; 11 nucleotides agree with TRBD2. The trim removed 9 bases at V and 5 bases at J, leaving 6 bases unmatched. The CDR3 covers 14 residues. CDR1 is LNHDA, CDR2 SQIVND, per germline (reference sequence). CDR3 in DNA: TGTGCCAGCTTTAGCGGGAGGGCCGACAATGAGCAGTTCTTC. Translation: CASFSGRADNEQFF.